This T cell receptor (beta chain) was captured in a study of T cells expressing NK-cell markers. Whole-study findings and limits: Whether expanded NKG2C+ T cell clones were HCMV-specific remained unclear.

There are 15 residues in the CDR3. The germline V gene encodes CDR1 SGHVS and CDR2 FQNEAQ. TCRdb reprocessed the 5' RACE reads and keeps a single row for each CDR3 protein, giving no DNA. This listing includes about 550,000 distinct CDR3 sequences. A word on this clonotype: Its antigen is currently unknown.

V is TRBV7-8 and J is TRBJ2-5; TCRdb's D gene call, TRBD1, goes unchecked for lack of DNA. Sequenced sample: blood T cells: a sorted CD56 or NKG2C T cell subset, CD4+ or CD8+ T cells, or bulk PBMC T cells (not recorded which). The TCR sequence derives from a man in his late teens or twenties in good health. The CDR3 reads CASSLGPQGRETQYF. Using reference TRBV7-8 and TRBJ2-5 for the parts outside the CDR3, the full variable domain is GAGVSQSPRYKVAKRGQDVALRCDPISGHVSLFWYQQALGQGPEFLTYFQNEAQLDKSGLPSDRFFAERPEGSVSTLKIQRTQQEDSAVYLCASSLGPQGRETQYFGPGTRLLVL.